This T cell receptor beta chain was observed in a study of naive and memory T cell subsets. As regards this clonotype: Its target is not known.

Germline V gene lookup returns CDR1 KGHSH and CDR2 LQKENI. V shed 4 bases and J shed 5 bases, with 18 bases lying between them. This CDR3 has 15 amino acids. Four subsets defined by CD45RA and CD27 were sorted after CD3, CD4, CD8 and live/dead staining. Two oligonucleotides, mixed equimolar, formed the beta constant-region primer covering TRBC1 and TRBC2. Ligated cDNA was amplified by four rounds of PCR with nested alpha and beta constant-region primers and SP2. TCRdb reprocessed the UMI-ligation and nested PCR reads via MiXCR and lists one record per CDR3 protein. Of 120,000 or so distinct CDR3 sequences in the sample, roughly 36% were seen once. Findings and caveats of the study: Clonotypes are single alpha or beta chains, not paired receptors. Activation and differentiation may alter RNA-based TCR counts. Findings for naive and memory subsets could not be checked against ground truth.

This chain connects TRBV18 to TRBJ2-7; D remains ambiguous. This receptor was taken from a human donor in good health. Specimen: central memory CD4+ T cells from blood. The CDR3 reads CASSLSGSATHEQYF. As DNA, the CDR3 is TGTGCCAGCTCACTTTCCGGCTCTGCTACGCACGAGCAGTACTTC.